Each of the 27 T cell receptor beta chains below was sequenced from the same sample in a study of cytomegalovirus exposure and HLA in healthy donors. The primer mix had 60 Vbeta and 13 Jbeta primers. Profiled with immunoSEQ multiplex PCR; TCRdb holds only in-frame clones, not every one. The repertoire holds roughly 150,000 clones, more than 75% seen once, with 1.4% in the top ten. Material: PBMCs. These receptors were collected from a male donor in good health and CMV-seronegative.

The chain links TRBV19 to TRBJ2-1, with D possibly being TRBD2 (6 bases). Germline lookup yields CDR1 LNHDA and CDR2 SQIVND (reference sequence). This CDR3 contains 15 residues. V lost 3 bases to trimming and J lost 1 base, with 10 bases between them. CDR3 nucleotides: TGTGCCAGTAGTATCGGGACTGGATCCTACAATGAGCAGTTCTTC. The encoded protein is CASSIGTGSYNEQFF.

The gene calls are TRBV7-6 and TRBJ1-5; 7 bases match TRBD1. CDR1 is SGHVS, CDR2 FNYEAQ, per germline. CDR3 size: 14 residues. Trimming took 5 bases from V and 5 from J; bases not matched to a gene: 6. The CDR3: CASSAGTADQPQHF. The CDR3 DNA is TGTGCCAGCAGCGCCGGGACAGCGGATCAGCCCCAGCATTTT. The full variable domain, its missing parts supplied by reference TRBV7-6 and TRBJ1-5, is GAGVSQSPRYKVTKRGQDVALRCDPISGHVSLYWYRQALGQGPEFLTYFNYEAQQDKSGLPNDRFSAERPEGSISTLTIQRTEQRDSAMYRCASSAGTADQPQHFGDGTRLSIL.

This chain links TRBV12-5 with TRBJ1-1, with unresolved D. V was pared by 1 base and J by 6 bases, with 12 bases between. In germline, CDR1 is LGHNT, CDR2 FRNRAP. This CDR3 region has 14 residues. Written as DNA, the CDR3 is TGTGCTAGTGGTTTGGCCCCGAATTGGCCTGAAGCTTTCTTT. Its protein is CASGLAPNWPEAFF.

V gene TRBV7-6 combines with J gene TRBJ2-1, with TRBD2 identical over 10 bases. The V gene's germline CDR1 is SGHVS and CDR2 FNYEAQ. The length of the CDR3 is 16 residues. J lost 7 bases, V lost 5 bases, and 11 bases had no gene match. The CDR3 DNA reads TGTGCCAGCAGCCAAAAAGCGGGAGGGTTTCAGAATGAGCAGTTCTTC. It encodes CASSQKAGGFQNEQFF.

This chain links TRBV28 with TRBJ2-7; tentative D call: TRBD1 (6 bases). The length of the CDR3 is 15 residues. V dropped 5 bases and J dropped 2 bases, with 16 bases sitting between them. Per the germline V gene, CDR1 is MDHEN and CDR2 is SYDVKM. The CDR3 reads CASSAQQGRPYEQYF. The CDR3 coding sequence is TGTGCCAGCAGTGCCCAACAGGGCCGTCCCTACGAGCAGTACTTC.

The rearrangement links TRBV7-3 to TRBJ2-5; 7 bases are shared with TRBD2. J gave up 5 bases and V 1 base, and 7 bases lay outside the gene matches. The CDR3 sequence is 15 residues long. Germline CDR1 is SGHTA and CDR2 is FQGTGA. In DNA, the CDR3 is TGTGCCAGCAGCTTAATGGCACTAGCGTCCGAGACCCAGTACTTC. Amino acid sequence: CASSLMALASETQYF.

The V gene is TRBV4-1, the J gene TRBJ1-1; 8 nucleotides match TRBD1. Per germline, CDR1 MGHRA and CDR2 YSYEKL. V was clipped by 0 bases and J by 7 bases; unmatched bases: 13. This CDR3 region has 17 residues. The CDR3 sequence: CASSQDRGGRGRNEAFF. The CDR3 coding sequence is TGCGCCAGCAGCCAAGATAGAGGGGGCAGGGGGCGCAATGAAGCTTTCTTT.

This chain joins TRBV30 and TRBJ1-6; D is perhaps TRBD1 (6 bases). Germline lookup yields CDR1 GTSNPN and CDR2 SVGIG (reference sequence). V was shortened by 6 bases and J by 7 bases, with 13 bases between the two germline ends. The CDR3 consists of 13 residues. Here the CDR3 DNA reads TGTGCCTGCAACAGGGAACCAAATTCACCCCTCCACTTT. It translates to CACNREPNSPLHF.

The rearrangement uses TRBV7-2 and TRBJ2-5; 9 nucleotides line up with TRBD2. The CDR3 is made up of 16 amino acids. From germline, CDR1 is SGHTA and CDR2 FQGNSA. Trimming at V came to 1 base and at J to 5 bases, leaving 8 bases not matched to a gene. CDR3 DNA sequence: TGTGCCAGCAGCTTAGATTATAGCGGGGGCGGGGAGACCCAGTACTTC. Translation gives CASSLDYSGGGETQYF.

The genes are TRBV19 and TRBJ1-1, with no clear D. This CDR3 contains 14 residues. Trimming removed 5 bases at V and 4 bases at J, with 14 bases between. Germline V gene data show CDR1 as LNHDA and CDR2 as SQIVND (reference sequence). CDR3 residues: CASSFGGKGTEAFF. The CDR3 DNA follows: TGTGCCAGTAGTTTCGGCGGGAAGGGCACTGAAGCTTTCTTT.

This chain links TRBV7-3 with TRBJ2-7; 8 nucleotides agree with TRBD1. The length of the CDR3 is 15 residues. Germline-derived CDR1 and CDR2 are SGHTA and FQGTGA. V trimming: 2 bases; J trimming: 4 bases; junction bases outside the gene matches: 7. CDR3 sequence (DNA): TGTGCCAGCAGCTTAGGCCAGGGGGCTAGGTACGAGCAGTACTTC. This encodes CASSLGQGARYEQYF.

This clone occurred once. The gene calls are TRBV6-5 and TRBJ2-7; 10 bases are a match to TRBD1. Germline V gives CDR1 MNHEY, CDR2 SVGAGI. The CDR3 is 14 amino acids. V was clipped by 5 bases and J by 7 bases; unmatched bases: 8. The CDR3 loop is CASSPRDRGGEQYF. CDR3 bases: TGTGCCAGCAGTCCCCGGGACAGGGGTGGGGAGCAGTACTTC.

This chain connects TRBV9 to TRBJ2-3; 8 bases are a match to TRBD1. V lost 4 bases to trimming and J lost 4 bases; unmatched junction nucleotides: 8. Germline V gene lookup returns CDR1 SGDLS and CDR2 YYNGEE. The CDR3 is made up of 15 amino acids. The CDR3 sequence is CASSLRQGIPDTQYF. Here the CDR3 DNA reads TGTGCCAGCAGCCTCAGACAGGGGATCCCAGATACGCAGTATTTT.

The chain combines TRBV2 with TRBJ2-1; tentative D call: TRBD1 (6 bases). The CDR3 loop spans 14 amino acids. Per germline, CDR1 SNHLY and CDR2 FYNNEI. V lost 3 bases, J lost 5 bases, and 11 bases lay in between. CDR3: CASSDPGHNNEQFF. CDR3 coding DNA: TGTGCCAGCAGTGATCCGGGACACAACAATGAGCAGTTCTTC.

The rearrangement joins TRBV6-6 to TRBJ1-5; the D gene is possibly TRBD1 (5 bases). CDR1 is MNHNY, CDR2 SVGAGI, per germline (reference sequence). With 4 bases removed from V and 7 bases from J, the gap between germline ends came to 11 bases. The length of the CDR3 is 13 residues. CDR3: CASSSTRGQPQHF. CDR3 bases: TGTGCCAGCAGTTCTACCCGGGGGCAGCCCCAGCATTTT.

This chain connects TRBV10-3 to TRBJ1-1; D not certain. The CDR3 runs 17 residues. Germline V CDR1 and CDR2: ENHRY, SYGVKD. V was trimmed by 6 bases and J by 0 bases, leaving 20 bases between them. CDR3 DNA sequence: TGTGCCATCAGGATGACTCCTTTCACTAATATGAACACTGAAGCTTTCTTT. Translating it yields CAIRMTPFTNMNTEAFF.

The gene calls are TRBV28 and TRBJ2-7; 12 bases agree with TRBD2. This CDR3 comprises 14 residues. Germline CDR1 reads MDHEN; CDR2 reads SYDVKM. Losses at the gene ends were 7 bases for V and 4 bases for J; bases not matched to a gene: 5. The CDR3: CASTATSGRYEQYF. CDR3 sequence (DNA): TGTGCCAGCACCGCGACTAGCGGGAGATACGAGCAGTACTTC.

The chain combines TRBV30 with TRBJ2-3, with D perhaps matching TRBD1 (5 bases). This CDR3 contains 14 residues. V was trimmed by 0 bases and J by 1 base, leaving 8 bases between them. Per the germline V gene, CDR1 is GTSNPN and CDR2 is SVGIG (reference sequence). The CDR3, as DNA: TGTGCCTGGAGTGTACAAGGGGGCACAGATACGCAGTATTTT. Translated, it gives CAWSVQGGTDTQYF.

The V call is TRBV30, the J call TRBJ1-2; D may be TRBD1 (5 bases). V was trimmed by 0 bases and J by 0 bases, leaving 11 bases between them. Germline CDR1 GTSNPN, CDR2 SVGIG (reference sequence). The CDR3 runs 15 residues. The CDR3: CAWSVRGRANYGYTF. The DNA of the CDR3 is TGTGCCTGGAGTGTACGGGGGAGGGCTAACTATGGCTACACCTTC.

The V and J genes are TRBV7-9 and TRBJ2-1, with a tentative D call TRBD1 (5 bases). V was pared by 5 bases and J by 8 bases, with 10 bases between. Per germline, CDR1 SEHNR and CDR2 FQNEAQ (reference sequence). The CDR3 loop spans 12 amino acids. DNA of the CDR3: TGTGCCAGCAGCCTAGGGGCGCATGAGCAGTTCTTC. Amino acid sequence: CASSLGAHEQFF. Together with reference TRBV7-9 and TRBJ2-1, the CDR3 gives the full variable domain: DTGVSQNPRHKITKRGQNVTFRCDPISEHNRLYWYRQTLGQGPEFLTYFQNEAQLEKSRLLSDRFSAERPKGSFSTLEIQRTEQGDSAMYLCASSLGAHEQFFGPGTRLTVL.

CDR3 nucleotide sequence: TGTGCCTGGAGTGTAGAGGGGGCAGGCCACGAGCAGTACTTC. It yields the protein CAWSVEGAGHEQYF. The chain couples TRBV30 to TRBJ2-7; 7 positions match TRBD1. Trimming at V came to 0 bases and at J to 5 bases, leaving 7 bases not matched to a gene. This CDR3 is 14 amino acids long. The germline CDR1 and CDR2 sequences are GTSNPN and SVGIG (reference sequence).

The rearrangement joins TRBV6-1 to TRBJ2-7; 8 bases map to TRBD2. V lost 8 bases and J lost 3; bases outside the gene matches: 12. Germline lookup yields CDR1 MNHNS and CDR2 SASEGT. CDR3 length: 15 amino acids. CDR3 sequence reads: CASLRGAGDLYEQYF. CDR3 DNA: TGTGCCAGCCTCCGGGGAGCGGGGGACCTCTACGAGCAGTACTTC.

V usage is TRBV19 and J usage is TRBJ2-3, with 8 nucleotides matching TRBD1. In germline, CDR1 is LNHDA, CDR2 SQIVND (reference sequence). The V and J ends lost 3 bases and 0 bases, in that order; junction bases with no gene match: 2. This CDR3 spans 15 amino acids. The CDR3, as DNA: TGTGCCAGTAGTATTCAGGGGGCAAGCACAGATACGCAGTATTTT. Protein product: CASSIQGASTDTQYF.

This chain links TRBV4-2 with TRBJ1-4; D possibly corresponds to TRBD1 (5 bases). The V end lost 1 base, the J end lost 3 bases, and 15 bases lay between the germline ends. From germline, CDR1 is LGHNA and CDR2 YNFKEQ. The CDR3 runs 17 residues. The chain's CDR3 is CASSQVDVGGANEKLFF. CDR3 DNA sequence: TGTGCCAGCAGCCAAGTCGACGTGGGGGGAGCTAATGAAAAACTGTTTTTT.

This chain uses TRBV5-1 with TRBJ1-1, with D tentatively TRBD1 (6 bases). The length of the CDR3 is 16 residues. V gave up 4 bases and J gave up 6 bases, with 22 bases separating them. Germline V gene data show CDR1 as SGHRS and CDR2 as YFSETQ. CDR3 residues: CASSQVPGGGGPEAFF. DNA of the CDR3: TGCGCCAGCAGCCAAGTACCCGGGGGGGGCGGGCCTGAAGCTTTCTTT.

V gene TRBV5-1 combines with J gene TRBJ1-6; the match to TRBD1 covers 8 bases. Germline V gene data show CDR1 as SGHRS and CDR2 as YFSETQ. The J segment lost 9 bases and the V segment lost 5 bases, leaving 7 bases of the junction unmatched. This CDR3 spans 14 amino acids. CDR3 DNA sequence: TGCGCCAGCAGGGAAGGACAGGGCCCTTCACCCCTCCACTTT. Translating it yields CASREGQGPSPLHF.

The chain uses TRBV5-6 and TRBJ2-7; 7 positions agree with TRBD2. In germline, CDR1 is SGHDT, CDR2 YYEEEE. The trim removed 3 bases at V and 7 bases at J, leaving 7 bases unmatched. This CDR3 region has 13 residues. The CDR3 DNA reads as TGTGCCAGCAGCTCGGGACTACAGGAGGAGCAGTACTTC. Translated: CASSSGLQEEQYF.